This TCR beta chain was observed in a study of T cell responses to AZD1222 COVID-19 vaccine. Method: immunoSEQ multiplex PCR; TCRdb's copy keeps in-frame clones and lacks some. Seen here are 100,000 to 150,000 clones, 88% observed once, and the top ten hold under 7%. In the case of this clone: What it recognizes is unknown.

Study findings and constraints: Repertoire collection took place solely once the T cell response had peaked. Most donors were white British, females outnumbered males, and clonal diversity was possibly underestimated. Just five or six AZD1222 recipients were seropositive at baseline.

This CDR3 has 14 residues. J was trimmed by 2 bases and V by 6 bases; bases with no gene match: 6. Germline V gene lookup returns CDR1 MNHEY and CDR2 SVGAGI. This chain uses TRBV6-5 with TRBJ1-2; 7 bases agree with TRBD1. The TCR was taken from an adult in good health. Sequenced material: peripheral blood, taken on day 0 of AZD1222 vaccination. The CDR3 DNA is TGTGCCAGCAGACGCGGACAGGCAAACTATGGCTACACCTTC. This encodes CASRRGQANYGYTF.